This T cell receptor (beta chain) was sequenced for a study of OX40 agonist ivuxolimab in advanced cancers. Turning to the study itself: Enrolled patients in dose escalation had cancers that were hepatocellular carcinoma, melanoma, renal cell or head and neck cancer.

This clone was seen a few times. This CDR3 has 15 residues. Germline V gene data show CDR1 as MGHRA and CDR2 as YSYEKL. V trimming: 2 bases; J trimming: 5 bases; junction bases outside the gene matches: 4. Libraries were prepared by immunoSEQ multiplex PCR; TCRdb keeps only in-frame clonotypes and omits some of them. In the table there are roughly 27,000 clones, about four fifths of which are singletons. This receptor was taken from an adult with an advanced solid tumor such as melanoma, head and neck, liver or kidney cancer. The chain links TRBV4-1 to TRBJ1-2; 11 bases fit TRBD1. The input for sequencing was CD4+ or CD8+ T cells sorted from blood, taken in a trial of the OX40 agonist ivuxolimab. Here the CDR3 DNA reads TGCGCCAGCAGCCAACTAGGACAGGGGGCTTATGGCTACACCTTC. It translates to CASSQLGQGAYGYTF.